Sequencing of this T cell receptor beta chain was carried out in a study of blood T cell repertoires in COVID-19. Across the whole study: Material from acute and convalescent COVID-19 was sourced from the United States, Italy and Spain. From T cells, B-cell-depleted T cells, or PBMCs came the material, which was cDNA or gDNA.

CDR3 length: 15 amino acids. Trimming pared 6 bases from V and 4 bases from J, leaving 18 bases between. Germline CDR1 reads KGHSH; CDR2 reads LQKENI. The method was immunoSEQ multiplex PCR; TCRdb's version includes in-frame clones alone and lacks a portion of them. Among more than 200,000 clones, approximately 86% were seen once, and the ten largest hold 0.7%. V is TRBV18 and J is TRBJ1-1, with a weak D call TRBD1 (5 bases). Material for sequencing was peripheral blood. This receptor was obtained from a human donor in a cohort sampled during active COVID-19. The CDR3 region is CASSERGESGTEAFF. The CDR3 nucleotides are TGTGCCAGCTCGGAACGGGGGGAATCGGGCACTGAAGCTTTCTTT.